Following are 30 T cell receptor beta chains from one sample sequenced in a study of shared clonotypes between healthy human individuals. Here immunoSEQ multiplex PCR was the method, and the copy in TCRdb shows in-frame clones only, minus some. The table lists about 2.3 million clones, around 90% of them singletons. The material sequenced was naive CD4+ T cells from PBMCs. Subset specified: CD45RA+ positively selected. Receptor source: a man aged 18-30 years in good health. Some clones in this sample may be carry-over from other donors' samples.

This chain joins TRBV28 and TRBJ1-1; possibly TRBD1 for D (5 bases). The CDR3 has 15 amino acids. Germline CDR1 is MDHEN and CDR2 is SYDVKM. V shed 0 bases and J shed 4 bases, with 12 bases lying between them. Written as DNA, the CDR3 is TGTGCCAGCAGTTTATGGTTTTCAGGGAGCACTGAAGCTTTCTTT. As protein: CASSLWFSGSTEAFF.

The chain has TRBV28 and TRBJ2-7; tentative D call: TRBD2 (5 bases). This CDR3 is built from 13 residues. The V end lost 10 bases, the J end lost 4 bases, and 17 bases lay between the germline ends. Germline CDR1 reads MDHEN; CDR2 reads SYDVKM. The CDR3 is CATCEGGSYEQYF. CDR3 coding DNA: TGTGCCACCTGCGAGGGCGGATCATACGAGCAGTACTTC.

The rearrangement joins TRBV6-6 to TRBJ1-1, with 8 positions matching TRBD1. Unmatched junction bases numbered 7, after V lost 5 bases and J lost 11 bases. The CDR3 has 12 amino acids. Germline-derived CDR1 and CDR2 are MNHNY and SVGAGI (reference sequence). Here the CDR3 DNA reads TGTGCCAGCAGTCAGGGGGACAGGTGGGCTTTCTTT. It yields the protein CASSQGDRWAFF.

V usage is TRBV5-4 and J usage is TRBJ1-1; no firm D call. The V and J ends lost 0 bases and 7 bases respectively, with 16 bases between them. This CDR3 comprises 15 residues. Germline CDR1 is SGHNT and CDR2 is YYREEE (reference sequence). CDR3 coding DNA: TGTGCCAGCAGCTTGGTAGGCCCCGCCGTGGGTGAAGCTTTCTTT. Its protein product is CASSLVGPAVGEAFF.

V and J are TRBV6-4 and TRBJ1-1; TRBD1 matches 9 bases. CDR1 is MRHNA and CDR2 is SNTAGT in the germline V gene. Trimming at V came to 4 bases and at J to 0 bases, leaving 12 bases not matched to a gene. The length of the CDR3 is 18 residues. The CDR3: CASSANFRDRAMNTEAFF. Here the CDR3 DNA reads TGTGCCAGCAGTGCCAATTTCCGGGACAGGGCTATGAACACTGAAGCTTTCTTT.

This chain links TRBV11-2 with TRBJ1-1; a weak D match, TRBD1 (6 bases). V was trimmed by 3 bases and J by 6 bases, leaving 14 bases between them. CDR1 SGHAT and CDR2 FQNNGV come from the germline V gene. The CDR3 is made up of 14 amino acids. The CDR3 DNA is TGTGCCAGCAGCTTGGGGGGGCAATTCCCTGAAGCTTTCTTT. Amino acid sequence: CASSLGGQFPEAFF.

CDR3 DNA sequence: TGTGCCAGCAGACCCGGACAGGGGGCTAAAAACACCGGGGAGCTGTTTTTT. It encodes CASRPGQGAKNTGELFF. V gene TRBV5-4 combines with J gene TRBJ2-2, with 11 nucleotides matching TRBD1. Germline CDR1 reads SGHNT; CDR2 reads YYREEE (reference sequence). The CDR3 length is 17 residues. Trimming took 5 bases from V and 2 from J; bases not matched to a gene: 8.

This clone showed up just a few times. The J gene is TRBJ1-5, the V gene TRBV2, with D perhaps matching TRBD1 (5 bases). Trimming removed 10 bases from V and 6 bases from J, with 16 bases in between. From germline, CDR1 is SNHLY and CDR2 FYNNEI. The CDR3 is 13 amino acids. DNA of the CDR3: TGTGCCACCAATTGGGACTATGGTCAGCCCCAGCATTTT. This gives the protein CATNWDYGQPQHF.

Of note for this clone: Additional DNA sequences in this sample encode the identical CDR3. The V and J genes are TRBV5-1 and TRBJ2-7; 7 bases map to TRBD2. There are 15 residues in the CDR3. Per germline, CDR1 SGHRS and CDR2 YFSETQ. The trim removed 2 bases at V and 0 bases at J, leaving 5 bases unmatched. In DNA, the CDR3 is TGCGCCAGCAGCTTTGGCCTAGCGGACTCCTACGAGCAGTACTTC. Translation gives CASSFGLADSYEQYF.

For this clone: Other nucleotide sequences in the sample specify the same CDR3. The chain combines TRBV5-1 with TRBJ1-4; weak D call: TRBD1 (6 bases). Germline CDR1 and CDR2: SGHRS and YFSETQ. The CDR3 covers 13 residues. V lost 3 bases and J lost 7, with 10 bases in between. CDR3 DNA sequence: TGCGCCAGCAGCTCAGGGGTTGGTGAAAAACTGTTTTTT. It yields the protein CASSSGVGEKLFF.

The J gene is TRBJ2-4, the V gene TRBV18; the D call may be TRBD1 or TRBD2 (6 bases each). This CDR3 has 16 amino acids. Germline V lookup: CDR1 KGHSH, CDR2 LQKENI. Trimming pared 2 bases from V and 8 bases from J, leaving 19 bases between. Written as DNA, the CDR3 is TGTGCCAGCTCACCAATTATAGGGGGGAGCCCGGACATTCAGTACTTC. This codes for CASSPIIGGSPDIQYF. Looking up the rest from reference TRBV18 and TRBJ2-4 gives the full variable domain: NAGVMQNPRHLVRRRGQEARLRCSPMKGHSHVYWYRQLPEEGLKFMVYLQKENIIDESGMPKERFSAEFPKEGPSILRIQQVVRGDSAAYFCASSPIIGGSPDIQYFGAGTRLSVL.

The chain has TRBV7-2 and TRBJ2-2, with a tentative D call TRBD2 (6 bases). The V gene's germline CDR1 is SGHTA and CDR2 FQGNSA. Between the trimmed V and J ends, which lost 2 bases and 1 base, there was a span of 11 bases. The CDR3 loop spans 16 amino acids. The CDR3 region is CASSLFPGGNTGELFF. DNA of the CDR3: TGTGCCAGCAGCTTATTTCCCGGGGGGAACACCGGGGAGCTGTTTTTT.

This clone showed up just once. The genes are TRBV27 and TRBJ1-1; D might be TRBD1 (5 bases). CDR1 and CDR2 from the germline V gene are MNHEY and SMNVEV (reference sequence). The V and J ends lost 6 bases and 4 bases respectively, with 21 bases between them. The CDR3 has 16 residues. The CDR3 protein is CASRGRLLGVGTEAFF. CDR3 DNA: TGTGCCAGCAGGGGACGTCTTCTTGGGGTAGGCACTGAAGCTTTCTTT.

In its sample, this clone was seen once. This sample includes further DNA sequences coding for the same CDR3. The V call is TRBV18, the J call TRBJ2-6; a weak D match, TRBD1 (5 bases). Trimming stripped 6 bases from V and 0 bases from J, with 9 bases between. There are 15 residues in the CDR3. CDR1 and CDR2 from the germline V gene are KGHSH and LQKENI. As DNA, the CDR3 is TGTGCCAGCTCGCCAGGGCACTCTGGGGCCAACGTCCTGACTTTC. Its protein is CASSPGHSGANVLTF.

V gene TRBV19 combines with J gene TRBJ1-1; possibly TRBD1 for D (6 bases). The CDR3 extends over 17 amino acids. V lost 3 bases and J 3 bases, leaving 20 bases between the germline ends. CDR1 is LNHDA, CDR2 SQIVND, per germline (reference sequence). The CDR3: CASSIASTGLSYTEAFF. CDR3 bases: TGTGCCAGTAGTATTGCCTCAACAGGGTTATCGTACACTGAAGCTTTCTTT.

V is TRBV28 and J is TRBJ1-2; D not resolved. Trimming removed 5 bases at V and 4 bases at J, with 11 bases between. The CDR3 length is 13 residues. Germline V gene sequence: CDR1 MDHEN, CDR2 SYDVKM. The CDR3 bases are TGTGCCAGCAGTGCCCCGGGGAGCTATGGCTACACCTTC. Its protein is CASSAPGSYGYTF.

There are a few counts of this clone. CDR3 sequence: CASSQGGRGHRNYGYTF. In DNA form, the CDR3 reads TGCGCCAGCAGCCAAGGGGGTAGGGGACATCGAAACTATGGCTACACCTTC. This rearrangement joins TRBV4-1 to TRBJ1-2, with D perhaps TRBD1 (6 bases). V lost 1 base and J lost 2, with 17 bases in between. Germline V gene data show CDR1 as MGHRA and CDR2 as YSYEKL. The CDR3 extends over 17 amino acids.

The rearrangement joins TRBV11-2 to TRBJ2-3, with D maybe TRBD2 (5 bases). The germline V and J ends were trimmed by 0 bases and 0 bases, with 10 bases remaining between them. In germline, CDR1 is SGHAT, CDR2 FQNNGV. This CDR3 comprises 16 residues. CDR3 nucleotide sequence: TGTGCCAGCAGCTTAGATCCGGCGGGTAGCACAGATACGCAGTATTTT. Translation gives CASSLDPAGSTDTQYF.

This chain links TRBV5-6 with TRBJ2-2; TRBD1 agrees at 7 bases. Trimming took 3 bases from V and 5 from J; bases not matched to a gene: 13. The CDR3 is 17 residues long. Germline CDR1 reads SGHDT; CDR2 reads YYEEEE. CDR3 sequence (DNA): TGTGCCAGCAGCTACCAAACAGGGGACAGAAGGACCGGGGAGCTGTTTTTT. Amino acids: CASSYQTGDRRTGELFF. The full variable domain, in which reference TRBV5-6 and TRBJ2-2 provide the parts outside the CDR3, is DAGVTQSPTHLIKTRGQQVTLRCSPKSGHDTVSWYQQALGQGPQFIFQYYEEEERQRGNFPDRFSGHQFPNYSSELNVNALLLGDSALYLCASSYQTGDRRTGELFFGEGSRLTVL.

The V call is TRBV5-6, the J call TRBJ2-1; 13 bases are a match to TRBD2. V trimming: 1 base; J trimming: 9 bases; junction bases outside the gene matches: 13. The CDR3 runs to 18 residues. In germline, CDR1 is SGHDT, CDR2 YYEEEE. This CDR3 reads CASSLFRTSGRVYGEQFF. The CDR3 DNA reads TGTGCCAGCAGCTTGTTTCGGACTAGCGGGAGAGTCTATGGTGAGCAGTTCTTC.

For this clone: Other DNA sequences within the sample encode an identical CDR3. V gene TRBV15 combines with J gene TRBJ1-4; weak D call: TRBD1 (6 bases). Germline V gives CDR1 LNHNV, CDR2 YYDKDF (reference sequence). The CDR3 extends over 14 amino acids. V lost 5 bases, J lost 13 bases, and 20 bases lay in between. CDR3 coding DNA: TGTGCCACCAGCCAACTTCCGGGACGAGGGGGACTGTTTTTT. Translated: CATSQLPGRGGLFF. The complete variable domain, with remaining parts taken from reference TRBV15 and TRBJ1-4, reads DAMVIQNPRYQVTQFGKPVTLSCSQTLNHNVMYWYQQKSSQAPKLLFHYYDKDFNNEADTPDNFQSRRPNTSFCFLDIRSPGLGDTAMYLCATSQLPGRGGLFFGSGTQLSVL.

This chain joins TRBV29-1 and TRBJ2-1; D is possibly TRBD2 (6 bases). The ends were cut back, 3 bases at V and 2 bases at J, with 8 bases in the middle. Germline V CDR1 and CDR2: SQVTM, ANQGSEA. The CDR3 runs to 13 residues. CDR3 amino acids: CSVEWGAYNEQFF. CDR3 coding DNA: TGCAGCGTTGAGTGGGGGGCCTACAATGAGCAGTTCTTC.

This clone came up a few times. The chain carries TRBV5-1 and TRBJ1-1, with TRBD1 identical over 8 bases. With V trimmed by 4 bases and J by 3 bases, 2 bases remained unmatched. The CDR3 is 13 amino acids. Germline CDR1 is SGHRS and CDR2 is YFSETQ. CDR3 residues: CASSQDRDTEAFF. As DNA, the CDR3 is TGCGCCAGCAGCCAGGACAGGGACACTGAAGCTTTCTTT.

CDR3 residues: CASSYSGSGNEQFF. CDR3 coding DNA: TGTGCCAGCAGCTATAGCGGGAGTGGCAATGAGCAGTTCTTC. The chain combines TRBV11-2 with TRBJ2-1, with 9 positions matching TRBD2. CDR3 length: 14 residues. V lost 4 bases to trimming and J lost 6 bases; unmatched junction nucleotides: 4. CDR1 SGHAT and CDR2 FQNNGV come from the germline V gene.

The CDR3 region is CASSPRQGLPPYTEAFF. The DNA for the CDR3 is TGTGCCAGCAGCCCCAGACAGGGCCTCCCCCCGTACACTGAAGCTTTCTTT. The V and J genes are TRBV7-6 and TRBJ1-1; 7 nucleotides line up with TRBD1. Per the germline V gene, CDR1 is SGHVS and CDR2 is FNYEAQ. V was clipped by 5 bases and J by 3 bases; unmatched bases: 15. This CDR3 is 17 amino acids long.

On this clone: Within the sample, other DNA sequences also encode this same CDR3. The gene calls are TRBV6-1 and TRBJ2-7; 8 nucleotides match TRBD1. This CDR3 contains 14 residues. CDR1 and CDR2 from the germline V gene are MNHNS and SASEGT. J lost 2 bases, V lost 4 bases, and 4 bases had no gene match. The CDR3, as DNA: TGTGCCAGCAGTGGTCGGACAGGGACCTACGAGCAGTACTTC. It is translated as CASSGRTGTYEQYF.

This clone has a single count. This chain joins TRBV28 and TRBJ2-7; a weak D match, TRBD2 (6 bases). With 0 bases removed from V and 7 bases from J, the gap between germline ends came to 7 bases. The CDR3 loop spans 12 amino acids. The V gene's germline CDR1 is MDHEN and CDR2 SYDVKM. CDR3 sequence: CASSLWSGEQYF. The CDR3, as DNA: TGTGCCAGCAGTTTATGGAGCGGGGAGCAGTACTTC.

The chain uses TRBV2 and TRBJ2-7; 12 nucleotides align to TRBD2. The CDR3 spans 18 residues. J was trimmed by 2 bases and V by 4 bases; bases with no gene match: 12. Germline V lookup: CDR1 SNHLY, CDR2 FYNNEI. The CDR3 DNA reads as TGTGCCAGCAGTGGGCCCGGACTAGCGGGACTTACCCCCTACGAGCAGTACTTC. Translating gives CASSGPGLAGLTPYEQYF.

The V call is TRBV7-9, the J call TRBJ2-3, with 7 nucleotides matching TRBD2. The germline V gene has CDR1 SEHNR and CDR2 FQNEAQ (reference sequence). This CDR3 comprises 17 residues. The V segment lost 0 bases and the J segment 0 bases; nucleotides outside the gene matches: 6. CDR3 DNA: TGTGCCAGCAGCTTAGCCCTCCTAGCGGCTAGCACAGATACGCAGTATTTT. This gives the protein CASSLALLAASTDTQYF.

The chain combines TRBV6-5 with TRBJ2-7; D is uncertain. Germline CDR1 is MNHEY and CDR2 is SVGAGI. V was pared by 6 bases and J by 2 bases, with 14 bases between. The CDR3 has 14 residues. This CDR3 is CASSRSPRTYEQYF. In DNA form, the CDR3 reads TGTGCCAGCAGCAGGTCTCCTAGGACCTACGAGCAGTACTTC.